This paragraph reports one T cell receptor (beta chain). What it recognizes is unknown. The protocol was immunoSEQ multiplex PCR, while the TCRdb copy is restricted to in-frame clones and leaves out a portion. The sample carries 66,000 or so clones, about 90% recorded once. The sample comes from a study of T cell responses to AZD1222 COVID-19 vaccine. Study-wide results and caveats: Repertoire sampling occurred only after the peak T cell response. Vaccine-associated CD4 TCRs ranged over spike, dominating at 160-218 and 743-854. The reported proportion of spike-specific TCRs targeting unmutated variant regions was nearly half.

J lost 6 bases, V lost 1 base, and 2 bases had no gene match. The germline V gene encodes CDR1 LGHDT and CDR2 YNNKEL (reference sequence). CDR3 length: 15 residues. The rearrangement links TRBV3-1 (or the pseudogene TRBV3-2) to TRBJ1-5; 11 nucleotides line up with TRBD1. Sequenced here: peripheral blood, sampled on day 0 of AZD1222 vaccination. The sequence was collected from an adult in good health. The CDR3 here is CASSQGTGGVQPQHF. The CDR3 nucleotides are TGTGCCAGCAGCCAAGGGACAGGGGGCGTTCAGCCCCAGCATTTT.